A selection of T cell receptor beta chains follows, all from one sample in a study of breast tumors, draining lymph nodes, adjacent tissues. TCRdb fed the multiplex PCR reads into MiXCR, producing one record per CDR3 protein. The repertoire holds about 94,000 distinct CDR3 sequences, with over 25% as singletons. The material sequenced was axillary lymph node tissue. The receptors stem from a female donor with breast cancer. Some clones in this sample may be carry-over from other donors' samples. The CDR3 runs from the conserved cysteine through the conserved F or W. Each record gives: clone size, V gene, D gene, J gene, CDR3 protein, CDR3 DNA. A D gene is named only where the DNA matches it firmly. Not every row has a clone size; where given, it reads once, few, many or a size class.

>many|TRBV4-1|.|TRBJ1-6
CASSQSGVSYNSPLHF
TGCGCCAGCAGCCAGTCCGGGGTATCCTATAATTCACCCCTCCACTTT
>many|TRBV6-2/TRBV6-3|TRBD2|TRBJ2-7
CASRVTSGIAYEQYF
TGTGCCAGCAGGGTGACTAGCGGGATAGCCTACGAGCAGTACTTC
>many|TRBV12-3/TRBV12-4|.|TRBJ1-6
CASGVWGSPLHF
TGTGCCAGCGGTGTTTGGGGGTCACCCCTCCACTTT
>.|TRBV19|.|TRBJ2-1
CASSLAGGVDEQFF
TGTGCCAGTAGCCTTGCAGGAGGTGTTGATGAGCAGTTCTTC
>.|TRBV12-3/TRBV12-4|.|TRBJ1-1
CASSSVRTEAFF
TGTGCCAGCAGTTCGGTGAGGACTGAAGCTTTCTTT
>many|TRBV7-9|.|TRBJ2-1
CASSPPGWSSYNEQFF
TGTGCCAGCAGCCCCCCAGGCTGGAGCTCCTACAATGAGCAGTTCTTC
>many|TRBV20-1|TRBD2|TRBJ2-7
CSARDRKAGGSKYF
TGCAGTGCTAGAGATCGAAAAGCGGGAGGGAGTAAGTACTTC
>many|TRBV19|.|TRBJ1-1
CASGQAGAPGAFF
TGTGCCAGTGGGCAGGCAGGGGCACCTGGGGCTTTCTTT
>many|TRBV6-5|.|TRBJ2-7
CASLPRDNPYEQYF
TGTGCCAGCCTTCCGCGGGACAACCCCTACGAGCAGTACTTC
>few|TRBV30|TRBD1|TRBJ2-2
CAWDRTGRGGELFF
TGTGCCTGGGATAGGACAGGGAGAGGCGGGGAGCTGTTTTTT
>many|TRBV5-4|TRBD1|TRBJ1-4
CASSARQGGSEKLFF
TGTGCCAGCAGCGCCAGACAGGGCGGGAGTGAAAAACTGTTTTTT
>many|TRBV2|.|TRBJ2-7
CASSEAEARHEQYF
TGTGCCAGCAGTGAAGCAGAGGCACGGCACGAGCAGTACTTC
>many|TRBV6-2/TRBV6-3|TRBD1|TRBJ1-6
CASSYDRVGDSPLHF
TGTGCCAGCAGTTACGACAGGGTTGGGGATTCACCCCTCCACTTT
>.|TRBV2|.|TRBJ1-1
CASRNPMYGNTEAFF
TGTGCCAGCAGAAATCCTATGTACGGGAACACTGAAGCTTTCTTT
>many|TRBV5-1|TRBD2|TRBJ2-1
CASSLGLAGGYNEQFF
TGCGCCAGCAGCTTAGGACTAGCGGGGGGGTACAATGAGCAGTTCTTC
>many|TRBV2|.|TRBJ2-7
CASSEMAGPYEQYF
TGTGCCAGCAGTGAAATGGCCGGCCCCTACGAGCAGTACTTC
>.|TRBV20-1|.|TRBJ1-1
CSALRQSLNTEASF
TGCAGTGCGTTAAGACAGAGCTTGAACACTGAAGCTTCCTTT
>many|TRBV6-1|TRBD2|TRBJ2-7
CASRLAGFTAIYEQYF
TGTGCCAGCAGACTAGCGGGATTCACGGCGATCTACGAGCAGTACTTC
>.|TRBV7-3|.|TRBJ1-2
CASSFGQNYGYTF
TGTGCCAGCAGCTTTGGACAGAACTATGGCTACACCTTC
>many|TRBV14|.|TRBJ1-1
CASSQFLGARGEAFF
TGTGCCAGCAGCCAGTTTCTGGGGGCGCGTGGTGAAGCTTTCTTT
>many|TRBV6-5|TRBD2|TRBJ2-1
CASRLAGDSNEQFF
TGTGCCAGCAGACTAGCGGGAGATTCGAATGAGCAGTTCTTC
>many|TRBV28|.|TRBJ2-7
CASSTTRTSKAQYF
TGTGCCAGCAGTACTACGCGGACCTCAAAGGCCCAGTACTTC
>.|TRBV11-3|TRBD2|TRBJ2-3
CASSFRGAGADTQYF
TGTGCCAGCAGCTTTAGAGGGGCGGGAGCAGATACGCAGTATTTT